A selection of T cell receptor beta chains follows, all from one sample in a study of blood T cell repertoires in COVID-19. The table came from immunoSEQ multiplex PCR; TCRdb's copy has only in-frame clones and leaves some out. The data show under 250,000 clones, with 70% to 90% seen just once and 2.9% held by the top ten. The sample taken for sequencing was peripheral blood. The receptors stem from a middle-aged man who had recovered from COVID-19. The CDR3 runs from the conserved cysteine through the conserved F or W. The order of the fields is V gene, clone size, D gene, J gene, CDR3 protein, CDR3 DNA. A D gene is named only where the DNA matches it firmly. Clone size is shown for a subset of rows, as once, few, many or a class of expanded clone.

TRBV30	-	TRBD2	TRBJ2-1	CAWSQTLLAGVDNEQFF	TGTGCCTGGAGCCAGACCCTACTAGCGGGAGTCGACAATGAGCAGTTCTTC
TRBV9	-	-	TRBJ2-2	CASSSSPARPGELFF	TGTGCCAGCAGCTCCTCCCCCGCCAGGCCCGGGGAGCTGTTTTTT
TRBV19	-	-	TRBJ2-3	CASRMGSLPTDTQYF	TGTGCCAGTAGGATGGGCTCGTTGCCAACGGATACGCAGTATTTT
TRBV28	-	-	TRBJ1-5	CASSLGTGLSWPQHF	-
TRBV19	-	-	TRBJ2-1	CASTPGGMWEPWNEQFF	TGTGCCAGTACCCCAGGGGGGATGTGGGAGCCTTGGAATGAGCAGTTCTTC
TRBV27	-	TRBD2	TRBJ2-7	CASSPERGGYNEQYF	TGTGCCAGCAGTCCCGAACGGGGAGGGTACAACGAGCAGTACTTC
TRBV7-6	-	TRBD1	TRBJ1-1	CASSLKRTGGVDRNTEAFF	TGTGCCAGCAGCTTAAAAAGGACAGGGGGCGTTGATCGGAACACTGAAGCTTTCTTT
TRBV20-1	-	-	TRBJ2-7	CSASERREINEQYF	TGCAGTGCTAGTGAGCGTCGGGAGATCAACGAGCAGTACTTC
TRBV5-1	-	-	TRBJ2-3	CASSLEASLDTQYF	TGCGCCAGCAGCTTGGAAGCTAGTTTAGATACGCAGTATTTT
TRBV13	once	-	TRBJ2-7	CASSLGGTGSYEQYF	TGTGCCAGCAGCTTAGGAGGGACTGGATCCTACGAGCAGTACTTC
TRBV14	-	TRBD2	TRBJ2-1	CASSQETSGNHNEQFF	TGTGCCAGCAGCCAAGAGACGAGCGGGAACCACAATGAGCAGTTCTTC
TRBV27	few	TRBD1	TRBJ1-4	CASSLNMPPDREKEKLFF	TGTGCCAGCAGTTTAAATATGCCGCCCGACAGGGAAAAGGAAAAACTGTTTTTT
TRBV30	few	-	TRBJ2-7	CAWSRQPLAYEQYF	TGTGCCTGGAGTAGACAGCCCCTGGCCTACGAGCAGTACTTC
TRBV15	-	-	TRBJ2-5	CATLRGGAYQETQYF	TGTGCCACCCTACGGGGCGGGGCGTACCAAGAGACCCAGTACTTC